These 5 T cell receptor beta chains were sequenced from one sample in a study of patients and donors after allogeneic stem cell transplantation. TCRdb passed the RT-PCR reads through MiXCR, listing each CDR3 protein once. Here the sample spans 800,000 to 1,000,000 distinct CDR3 sequences, about 20% being singletons. Sequencing input: blood, either unsorted or a sorted T cell fraction (not recorded which). Receptors originate from a human donor who was either an allogeneic HSCT recipient or a stem cell or donor lymphocyte infusion donor (not recorded which). It is not recorded whose cells these are; they may come from a transplant donor.

The chain employs TRBV6-5 and TRBJ2-1, with 11 bases aligning to TRBD2. V trimming: 3 bases; J trimming: 6 bases; junction bases outside the gene matches: 7. This CDR3 region has 16 residues. Germline-derived CDR1 and CDR2 are MNHEY and SVGAGI. Here the CDR3 reads CASSYSLAGGPNEQFF. The CDR3 DNA follows: TGTGCCAGCAGTTATTCCTTAGCGGGGGGGCCCAATGAGCAGTTCTTC.

This clonotype has just a few counts. The rearrangement links TRBV12-3 or TRBV12-4 to TRBJ1-5, with a weak D call TRBD1 (6 bases). The length of the CDR3 is 13 residues. Trimming left V 5 bases short and J 6 bases short, with 11 bases between. This CDR3 reads CASSPTGVQPQHF. Here the CDR3 DNA reads TGTGCCAGCAGTCCGACAGGAGTTCAGCCCCAGCATTTT.

This clonotype was detected a few times. The CDR3 DNA reads as TGCGCCAGCAGGACATCCCTCAAGGTCAATGAGCAGTTCTTC. This translates into CASRTSLKVNEQFF. V is TRBV5-1 and J is TRBJ2-1; D not certain. The CDR3 has 14 amino acids. V lost 5 bases and J 6 bases, leaving 15 bases between the germline ends. The germline CDR1 and CDR2 sequences are SGHRS and YFSETQ.

This clonotype was detected many times. At one of its ends the junction is not consistent with the germline gene, which may arise from a read error. The gene calls are TRBV5-1 and TRBJ2-2, with 7 bases fitting TRBD1. In germline, CDR1 is SGHRS, CDR2 YFSETQ. The CDR3 sequence is 15 residues long. The CDR3 DNA sequence: TGTGCCAGCAGCCCCCGGACAGGGAACACCGGGGAGCTGTTTTTT. As protein: CASSPRTGNTGELFF.

This clonotype was seen a single time. V usage is TRBV4-2 and J usage is TRBJ2-2; maybe TRBD2 (6 bases). Trimming pared 1 base from V and 4 bases from J, leaving 13 bases between. Germline CDR1 and CDR2: LGHNA and YNFKEQ. The CDR3 runs to 16 residues. CDR3 DNA sequence: TGTGCCAGCAGCCAAGGGGCACTAGCCGCCACCGGGGAGCTGTTTTTT. Translating gives CASSQGALAATGELFF.